This T cell receptor (beta chain) was retrieved from a study of T cells in Graves' hyperthyroidism and ophthalmopathy. Study-level results: The model foresaw ophthalmopathy a median around 6.8 months prior to onset.

This clonotype came up many times. Its antigen is still unknown. Regions amplified from RNA transcripts were the TCR beta CDR3 regions. First-round RT-PCR with HTBI primers amplified the TCR CDR3 region. MiXCR, run by TCRdb on the multiplex PCR reads, gives a single entry per CDR3 protein. The table records over 650,000 distinct CDR3 sequences, about 16% of them present only once. Stable disease denoted Graves' hyperthyroidism without ophthalmopathy progression within 18 months. Aged 18 to 65, the patients had hyperthyroidism that was newly diagnosed and had lasted under 2 months. With 2 bases removed from V and 6 bases from J, the gap between germline ends came to 10 bases. The CDR3 is made up of 14 amino acids.

What was sequenced was blood. The rearrangement uses TRBV12-3 or TRBV12-4 and TRBJ2-2; D is unclear. The clonotype originates from a young man with Graves' hyperthyroidism. The CDR3 is CASSLSASSGELFF. DNA of the CDR3: TGTGCCAGCAGTTTAAGTGCTAGTTCCGGGGAGCTGTTTTTT.